This T cell receptor (beta chain) originates from a study of T cells after yellow fever vaccination. Germline-derived CDR1 and CDR2 are MNHNS and SASEGT. This CDR3 has 14 residues. Trimming pared 6 bases from V and 6 bases from J, leaving 16 bases between. In TCRdb, the 5' RACE reads were re-called with MiXCR into one record per CDR3 protein. Of hundreds of thousands of distinct CDR3 sequences in the sample, 9% to 15% were seen once. Findings of the study overall: It was the secondary response that reached its peak faster, day 5 versus 15, but it was weaker. Reappearance after the booster was seen for most primary-vaccination clones, at 96% CD4 and 75% to 90% CD8.

About this clonotype: Its antigen is not identified.

This specimen consisted of PBMCs, obtained on the day of the yellow fever booster vaccination. The chain carries TRBV6-1 and TRBJ2-3; weak D call: TRBD1 (6 bases). The origin of this receptor is a man aged 25-40 years who received the YFV17D yellow fever vaccine. The CDR3 here is CASRLWPGVDTQYF. In DNA, the CDR3 is TGTGCCAGCAGACTTTGGCCAGGGGTGGATACGCAGTATTTT.